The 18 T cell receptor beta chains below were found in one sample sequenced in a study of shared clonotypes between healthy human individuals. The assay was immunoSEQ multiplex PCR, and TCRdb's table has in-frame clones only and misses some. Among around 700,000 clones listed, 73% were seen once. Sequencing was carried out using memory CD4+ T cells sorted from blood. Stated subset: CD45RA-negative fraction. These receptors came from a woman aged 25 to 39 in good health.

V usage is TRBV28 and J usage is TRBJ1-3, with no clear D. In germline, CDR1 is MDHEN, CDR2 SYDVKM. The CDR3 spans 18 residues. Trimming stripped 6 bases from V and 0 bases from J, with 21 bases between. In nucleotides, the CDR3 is TGTGCCAGCAGCGCCCCCCGGGCCGGACGGTCCTCTGGAAACACCATATATTTT. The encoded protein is CASSAPRAGRSSGNTIYF.

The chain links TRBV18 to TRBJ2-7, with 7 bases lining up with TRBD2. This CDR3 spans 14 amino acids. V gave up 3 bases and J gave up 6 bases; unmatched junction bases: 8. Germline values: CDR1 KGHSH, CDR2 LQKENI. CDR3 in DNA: TGTGCCAGCTCACCTTGGGCGGGAGCCTCCGAGCAGTACTTC. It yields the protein CASSPWAGASEQYF.

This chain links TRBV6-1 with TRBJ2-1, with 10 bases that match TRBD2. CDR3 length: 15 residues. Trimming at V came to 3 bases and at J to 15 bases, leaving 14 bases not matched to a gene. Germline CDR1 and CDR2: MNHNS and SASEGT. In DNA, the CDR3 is TGTGCCAGCAGTGAGAACCCGGGACTAGCGTCACGTCGGTTCTTC. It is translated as CASSENPGLASRRFF.

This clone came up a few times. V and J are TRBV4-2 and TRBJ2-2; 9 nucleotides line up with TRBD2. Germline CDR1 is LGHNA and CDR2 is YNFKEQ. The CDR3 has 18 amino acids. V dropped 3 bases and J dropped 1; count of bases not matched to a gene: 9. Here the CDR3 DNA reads TGTGCCAGCAGCCAGCAAGGACTAGCGAATTTGAACACCGGGGAGCTGTTTTTT. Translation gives CASSQQGLANLNTGELFF.

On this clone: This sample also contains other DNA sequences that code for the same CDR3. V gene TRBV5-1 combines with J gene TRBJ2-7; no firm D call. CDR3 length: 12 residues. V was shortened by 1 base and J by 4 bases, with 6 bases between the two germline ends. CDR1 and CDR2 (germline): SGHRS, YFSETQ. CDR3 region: CASSLMGYEQYF. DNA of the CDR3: TGCGCCAGCAGCTTGATGGGATACGAGCAGTACTTC.

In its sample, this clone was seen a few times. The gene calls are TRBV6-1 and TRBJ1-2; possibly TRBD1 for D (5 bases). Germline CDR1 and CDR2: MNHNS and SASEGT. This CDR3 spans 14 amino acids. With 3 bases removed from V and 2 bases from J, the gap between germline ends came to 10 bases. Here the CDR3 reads CASSDRQLNYGYTF. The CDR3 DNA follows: TGTGCCAGCAGTGACAGACAGCTAAACTATGGCTACACCTTC.

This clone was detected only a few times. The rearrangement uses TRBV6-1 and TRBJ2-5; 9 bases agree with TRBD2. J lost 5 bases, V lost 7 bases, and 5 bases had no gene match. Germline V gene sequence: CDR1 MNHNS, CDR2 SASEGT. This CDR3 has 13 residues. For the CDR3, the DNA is TGTGCCAGCATGTTGAGCGGGAGGGAGACCCAGTACTTC. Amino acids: CASMLSGRETQYF.

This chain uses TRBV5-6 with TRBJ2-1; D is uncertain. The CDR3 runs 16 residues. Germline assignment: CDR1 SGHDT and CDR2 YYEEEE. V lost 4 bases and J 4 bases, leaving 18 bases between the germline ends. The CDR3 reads CASSLKSSSGYNEQFF. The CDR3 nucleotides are TGTGCCAGCAGCCTAAAAAGTTCCTCAGGATACAATGAGCAGTTCTTC.

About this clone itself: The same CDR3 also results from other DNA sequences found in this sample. CDR3 protein: CASSSGNYEQYF. CDR3 nucleotide sequence: TGTGCCAGCTCTAGCGGGAACTACGAGCAGTACTTC. The chain has TRBV6-6 and TRBJ2-7; 9 nucleotides align to TRBD2. The CDR3 loop spans 12 amino acids. The germline V gene has CDR1 MNHNY and CDR2 SVGAGI (reference sequence). V was pared by 8 bases and J by 3 bases, with 2 bases of the junction left unmatched.

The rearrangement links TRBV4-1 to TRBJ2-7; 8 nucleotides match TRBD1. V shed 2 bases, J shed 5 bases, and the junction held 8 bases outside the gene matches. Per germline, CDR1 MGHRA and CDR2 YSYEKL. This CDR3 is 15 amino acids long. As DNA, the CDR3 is TGCGCCAGCAGCCAACACGGGACAGGTGGGGACGAGCAGTACTTC. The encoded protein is CASSQHGTGGDEQYF.

CDR3 in amino acids: CASSNPSEGFSRQPQHF. The DNA for the CDR3 is TGTGCCAGTAGTAACCCCTCGGAAGGATTTTCACGTCAGCCCCAGCATTTT. This rearrangement joins TRBV19 to TRBJ1-5, with D uncertain. CDR3 size: 17 residues. The germline V and J ends were trimmed by 4 bases and 6 bases, with 22 bases remaining between them. Germline-derived CDR1 and CDR2 are LNHDA and SQIVND (reference sequence).

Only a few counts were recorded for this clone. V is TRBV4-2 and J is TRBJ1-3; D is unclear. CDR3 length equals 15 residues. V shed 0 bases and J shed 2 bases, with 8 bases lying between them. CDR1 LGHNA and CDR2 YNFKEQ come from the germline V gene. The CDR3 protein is CASSQDESPGNTIYF. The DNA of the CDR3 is TGTGCCAGCAGCCAAGACGAGAGTCCTGGAAACACCATATATTTT.

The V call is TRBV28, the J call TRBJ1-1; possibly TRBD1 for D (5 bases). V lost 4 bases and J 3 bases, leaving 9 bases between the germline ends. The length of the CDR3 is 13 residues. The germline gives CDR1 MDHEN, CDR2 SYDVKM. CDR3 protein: CASSSSGHTEAFF. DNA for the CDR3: TGTGCCAGCAGTTCCTCAGGGCACACTGAAGCTTTCTTT.

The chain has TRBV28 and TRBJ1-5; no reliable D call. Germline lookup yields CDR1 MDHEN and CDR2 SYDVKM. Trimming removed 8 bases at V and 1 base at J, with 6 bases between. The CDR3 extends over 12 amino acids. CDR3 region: CASEGSNQPQHF. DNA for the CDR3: TGTGCCAGCGAAGGCAGCAATCAGCCCCAGCATTTT.

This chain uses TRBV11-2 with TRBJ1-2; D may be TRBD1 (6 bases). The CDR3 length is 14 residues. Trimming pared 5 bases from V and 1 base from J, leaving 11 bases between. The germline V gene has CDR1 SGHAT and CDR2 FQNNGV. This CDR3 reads CASSKDRSNYGYTF. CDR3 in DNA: TGTGCCAGCAGCAAGGACAGAAGTAACTATGGCTACACCTTC.

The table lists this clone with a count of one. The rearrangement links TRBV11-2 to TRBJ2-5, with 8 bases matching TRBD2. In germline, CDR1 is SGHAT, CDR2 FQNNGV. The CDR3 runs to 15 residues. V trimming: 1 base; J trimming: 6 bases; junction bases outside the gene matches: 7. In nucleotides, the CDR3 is TGTGCCAGCAGCTTAGTTAGCGGGATGGGTAAGACCCAGTACTTC. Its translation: CASSLVSGMGKTQYF.

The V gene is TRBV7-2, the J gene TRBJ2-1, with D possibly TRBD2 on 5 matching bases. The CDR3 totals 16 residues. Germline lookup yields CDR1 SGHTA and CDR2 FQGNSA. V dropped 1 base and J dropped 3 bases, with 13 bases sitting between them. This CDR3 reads CASSLVSSLDYNEQFF. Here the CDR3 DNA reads TGTGCCAGCAGCTTAGTCTCATCACTAGACTACAATGAGCAGTTCTTC.

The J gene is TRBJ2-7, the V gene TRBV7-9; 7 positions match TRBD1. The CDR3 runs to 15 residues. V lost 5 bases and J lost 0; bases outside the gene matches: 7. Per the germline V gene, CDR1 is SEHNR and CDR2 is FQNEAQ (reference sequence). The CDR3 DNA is TGTGCCAGCAGCCCTTCTCGGGACAGCTCCTACGAGCAGTACTTC. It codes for CASSPSRDSSYEQYF. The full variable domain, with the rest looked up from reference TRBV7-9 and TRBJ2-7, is DTGVSQNPRHKITKRGQNVTFRCDPISEHNRLYWYRQTLGQGPEFLTYFQNEAQLEKSRLLSDRFSAERPKGSFSTLEIQRTEQGDSAMYLCASSPSRDSSYEQYFGPGTRLTVT.